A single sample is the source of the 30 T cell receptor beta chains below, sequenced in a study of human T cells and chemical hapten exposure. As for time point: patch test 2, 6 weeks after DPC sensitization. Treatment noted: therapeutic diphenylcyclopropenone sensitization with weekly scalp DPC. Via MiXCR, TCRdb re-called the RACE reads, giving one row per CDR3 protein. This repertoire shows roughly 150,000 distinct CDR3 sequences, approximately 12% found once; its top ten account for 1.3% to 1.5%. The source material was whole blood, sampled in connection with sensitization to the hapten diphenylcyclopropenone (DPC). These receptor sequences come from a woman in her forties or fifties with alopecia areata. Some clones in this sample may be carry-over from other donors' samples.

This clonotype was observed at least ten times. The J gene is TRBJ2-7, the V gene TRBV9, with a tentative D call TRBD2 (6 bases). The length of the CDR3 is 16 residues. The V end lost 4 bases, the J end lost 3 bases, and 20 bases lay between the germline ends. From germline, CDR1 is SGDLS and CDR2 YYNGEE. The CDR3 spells CASSSGRRGPIYEQYF. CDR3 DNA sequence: TGTGCCAGCAGCTCGGGTCGGAGGGGACCTATCTACGAGCAGTACTTC.

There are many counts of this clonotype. The CDR3 nucleotides are TGTGCCAGCAGCGCGACTAGCGGGAGAATCGAGGAGACCCAGTACTTC. Protein sequence: CASSATSGRIEETQYF. The chain joins TRBV9 to TRBJ2-5; 12 bases align to TRBD2. The CDR3 length is 16 residues. V shed 3 bases and J 5 bases; nucleotides not matched to a gene: 8. Per germline, CDR1 SGDLS and CDR2 YYNGEE.

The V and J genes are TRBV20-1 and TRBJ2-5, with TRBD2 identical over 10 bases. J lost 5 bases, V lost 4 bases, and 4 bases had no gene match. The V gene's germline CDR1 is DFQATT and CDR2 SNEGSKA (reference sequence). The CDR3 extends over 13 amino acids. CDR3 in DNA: TGCAGTGCTACTAGCGGGAGCATGGAGACCCAGTACTTC. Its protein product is CSATSGSMETQYF.

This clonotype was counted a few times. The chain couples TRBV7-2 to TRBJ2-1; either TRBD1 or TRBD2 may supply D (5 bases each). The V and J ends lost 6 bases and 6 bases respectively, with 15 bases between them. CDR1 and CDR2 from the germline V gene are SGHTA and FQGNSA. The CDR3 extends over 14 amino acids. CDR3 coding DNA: TGTGCCAGCAGACCCACCGGGACCGTCAATGAGCAGTTCTTC. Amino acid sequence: CASRPTGTVNEQFF.

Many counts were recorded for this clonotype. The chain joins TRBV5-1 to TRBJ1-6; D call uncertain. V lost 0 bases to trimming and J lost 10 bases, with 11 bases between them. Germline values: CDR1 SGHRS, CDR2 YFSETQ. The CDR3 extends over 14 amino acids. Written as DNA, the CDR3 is TGCGCCAGCAGCTTGGATGACCCTGGCTCACCCCTCCACTTT. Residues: CASSLDDPGSPLHF.

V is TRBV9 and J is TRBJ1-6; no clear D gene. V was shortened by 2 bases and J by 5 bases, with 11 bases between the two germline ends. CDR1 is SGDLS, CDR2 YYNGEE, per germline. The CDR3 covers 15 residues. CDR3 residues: CASSVTDGHNSPLHF. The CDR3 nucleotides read TGTGCCAGCAGCGTTACGGACGGCCATAATTCACCCCTCCACTTT.

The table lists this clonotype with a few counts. CDR3 sequence: CASSPGQGGQPQHF. The CDR3, as DNA: TGCGCCAGCAGCCCCGGTCAGGGTGGCCAGCCCCAGCATTTT. The chain recombines TRBV5-1 with TRBJ1-5; possible D gene TRBD1, 5 bases. Germline loops: CDR1 SGHRS, CDR2 YFSETQ. This CDR3 comprises 14 residues. V lost 4 bases to trimming and J lost 7 bases, with 15 bases between them.

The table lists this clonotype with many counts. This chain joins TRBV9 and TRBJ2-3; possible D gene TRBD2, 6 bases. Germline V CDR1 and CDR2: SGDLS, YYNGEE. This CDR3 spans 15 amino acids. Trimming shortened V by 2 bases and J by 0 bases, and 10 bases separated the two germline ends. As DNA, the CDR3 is TGTGCCAGCAGCGTCGGGGGACTGAGCACAGATACGCAGTATTTT. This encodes CASSVGGLSTDTQYF.

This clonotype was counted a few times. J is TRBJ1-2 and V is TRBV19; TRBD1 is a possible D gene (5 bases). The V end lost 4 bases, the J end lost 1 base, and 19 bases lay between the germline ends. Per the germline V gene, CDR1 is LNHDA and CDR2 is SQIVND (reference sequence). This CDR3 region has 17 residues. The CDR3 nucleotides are TGTGCCAGTAGTACCGAAATGGACATCCCCCTTAACTATGGCTACACCTTC. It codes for CASSTEMDIPLNYGYTF.

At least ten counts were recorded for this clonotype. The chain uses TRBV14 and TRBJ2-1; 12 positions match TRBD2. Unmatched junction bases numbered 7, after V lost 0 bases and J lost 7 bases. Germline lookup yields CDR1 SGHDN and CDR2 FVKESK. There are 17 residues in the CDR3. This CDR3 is CASSQDIGTSGWNEQFF. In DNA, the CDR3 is TGTGCCAGCAGCCAAGATATAGGGACTAGCGGGTGGAATGAGCAGTTCTTC.

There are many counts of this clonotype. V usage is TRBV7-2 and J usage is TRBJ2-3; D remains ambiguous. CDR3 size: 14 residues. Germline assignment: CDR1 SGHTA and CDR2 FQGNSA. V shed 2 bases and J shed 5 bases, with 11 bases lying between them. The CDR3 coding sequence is TGTGCCAGCAGCTTAAGCAGGCCCGAAGATACGCAGTATTTT. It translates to CASSLSRPEDTQYF.

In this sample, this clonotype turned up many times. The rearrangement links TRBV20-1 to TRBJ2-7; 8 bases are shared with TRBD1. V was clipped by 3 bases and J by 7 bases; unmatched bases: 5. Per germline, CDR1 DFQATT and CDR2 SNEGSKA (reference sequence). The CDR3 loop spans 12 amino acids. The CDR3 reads CSASPRDREQYF. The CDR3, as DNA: TGCAGTGCTAGCCCGAGGGACAGGGAGCAGTACTTC.

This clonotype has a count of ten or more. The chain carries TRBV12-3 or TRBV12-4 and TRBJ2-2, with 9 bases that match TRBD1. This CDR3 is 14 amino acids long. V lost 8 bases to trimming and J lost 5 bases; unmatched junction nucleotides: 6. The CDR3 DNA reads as TGTGCCAGCCGGGGGGACAGGGCGACCGGGGAGCTGTTTTTT. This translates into CASRGDRATGELFF.

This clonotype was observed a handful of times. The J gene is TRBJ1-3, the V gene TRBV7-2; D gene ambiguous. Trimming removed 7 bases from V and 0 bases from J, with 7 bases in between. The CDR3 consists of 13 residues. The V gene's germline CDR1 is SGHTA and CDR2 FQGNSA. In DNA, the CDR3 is TGTGCCAGCAACCGAGGCTCTGGAAACACCATATATTTT. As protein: CASNRGSGNTIYF. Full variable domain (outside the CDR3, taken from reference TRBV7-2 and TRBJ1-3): GAGVSQSPSNKVTEKGKDVELRCDPISGHTALYWYRQSLGQGLEFLIYFQGNSAPDKSGLPSDRFSAERTGGSVSTLTIQRTQQEDSAVYLCASNRGSGNTIYFGEGSWLTVV.

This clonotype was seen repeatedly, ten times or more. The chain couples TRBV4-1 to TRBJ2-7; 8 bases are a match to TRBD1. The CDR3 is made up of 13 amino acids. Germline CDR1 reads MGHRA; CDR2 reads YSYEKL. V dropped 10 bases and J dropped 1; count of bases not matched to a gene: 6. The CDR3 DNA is TGCGCCACCTCGGACAGGGTGTCCTACGAGCAGTACTTC. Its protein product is CATSDRVSYEQYF.

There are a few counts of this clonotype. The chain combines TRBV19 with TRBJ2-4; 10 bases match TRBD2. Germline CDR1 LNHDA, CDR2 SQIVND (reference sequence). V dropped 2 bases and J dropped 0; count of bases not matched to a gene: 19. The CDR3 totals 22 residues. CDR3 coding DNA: TGTGCCAGTAGTATAACGGGACCAAGACTAGCGGGCACCGCGGTAGCCAAAAACATTCAGTACTTC. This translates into CASSITGPRLAGTAVAKNIQYF. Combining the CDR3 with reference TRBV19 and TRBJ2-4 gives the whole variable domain DGGITQSPKYLFRKEGQNVTLSCEQNLNHDAMYWYRQDPGQGLRLIYYSQIVNDFQKGDIAEGYSVSREKKESFPLTVTSAQKNPTAFYLCASSITGPRLAGTAVAKNIQYFGAGTRLSVL.

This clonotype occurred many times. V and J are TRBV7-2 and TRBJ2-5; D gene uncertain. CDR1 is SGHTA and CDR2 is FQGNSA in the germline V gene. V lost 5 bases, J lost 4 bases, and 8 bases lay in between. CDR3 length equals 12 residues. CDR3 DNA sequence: TGTGCCAGCAGCCCAGGACCAGAGACCCAGTACTTC. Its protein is CASSPGPETQYF.

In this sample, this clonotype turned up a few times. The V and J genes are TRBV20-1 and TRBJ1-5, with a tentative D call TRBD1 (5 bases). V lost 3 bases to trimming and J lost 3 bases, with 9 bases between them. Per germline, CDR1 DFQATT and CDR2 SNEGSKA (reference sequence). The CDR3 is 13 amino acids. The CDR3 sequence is CSARGTFNQPQHF. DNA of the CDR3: TGCAGTGCTAGGGGGACTTTCAATCAGCCCCAGCATTTT.

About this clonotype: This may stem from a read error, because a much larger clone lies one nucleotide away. In DNA form, the CDR3 reads TGTGCCAGCGGCAAGGGGAAGGGCACTGAAGCTTTCTTT. The encoded protein is CASGKGKGTEAFF. The chain employs TRBV6-4 and TRBJ1-1; D possibly corresponds to TRBD1 (5 bases). V lost 8 bases, J lost 4 bases, and 14 bases lay in between. The CDR3 has 13 amino acids. Germline V gene data show CDR1 as MRHNA and CDR2 as SNTAGT.

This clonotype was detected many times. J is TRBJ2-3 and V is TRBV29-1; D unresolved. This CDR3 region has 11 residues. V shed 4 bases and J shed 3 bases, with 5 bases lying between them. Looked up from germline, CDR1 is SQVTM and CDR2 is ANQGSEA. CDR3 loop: CSVGLTDTQYF. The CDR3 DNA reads TGCAGCGTTGGTTTGACAGATACGCAGTATTTT.

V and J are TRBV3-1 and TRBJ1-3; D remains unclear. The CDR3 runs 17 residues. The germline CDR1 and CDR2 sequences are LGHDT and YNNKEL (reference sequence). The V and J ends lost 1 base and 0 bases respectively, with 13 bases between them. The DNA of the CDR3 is TGTGCCAGCAGCCAAGCGGGAGCAGTCCGCTCTGGAAACACCATATATTTT. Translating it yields CASSQAGAVRSGNTIYF.

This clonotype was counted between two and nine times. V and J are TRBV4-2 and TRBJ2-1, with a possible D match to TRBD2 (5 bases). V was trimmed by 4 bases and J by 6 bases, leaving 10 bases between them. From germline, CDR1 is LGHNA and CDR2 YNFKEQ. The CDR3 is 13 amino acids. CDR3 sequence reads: CASSRTPGNEQFF. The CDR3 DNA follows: TGTGCCAGCAGCCGGACTCCAGGCAATGAGCAGTTCTTC.

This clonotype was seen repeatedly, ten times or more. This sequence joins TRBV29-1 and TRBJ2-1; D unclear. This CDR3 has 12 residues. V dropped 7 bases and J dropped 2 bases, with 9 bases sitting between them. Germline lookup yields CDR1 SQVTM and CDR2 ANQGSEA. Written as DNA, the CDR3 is TGCAGCGCGACCCCGACCTACAATGAGCAGTTCTTC. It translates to CSATPTYNEQFF.

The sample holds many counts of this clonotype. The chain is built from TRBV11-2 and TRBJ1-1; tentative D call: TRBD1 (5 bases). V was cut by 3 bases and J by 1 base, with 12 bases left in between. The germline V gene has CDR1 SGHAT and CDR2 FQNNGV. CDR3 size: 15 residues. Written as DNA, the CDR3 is TGTGCCAGCAGCTTGGGGGTGTTGGGGAACACTGAAGCTTTCTTT. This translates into CASSLGVLGNTEAFF.

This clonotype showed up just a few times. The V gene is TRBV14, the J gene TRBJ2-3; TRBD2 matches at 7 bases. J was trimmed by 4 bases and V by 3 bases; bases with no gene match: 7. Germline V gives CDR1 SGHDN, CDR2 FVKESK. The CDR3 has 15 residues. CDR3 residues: CASSHEGGRSDTQYF. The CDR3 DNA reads TGTGCCAGCAGCCACGAGGGCGGGAGATCAGATACGCAGTATTTT.

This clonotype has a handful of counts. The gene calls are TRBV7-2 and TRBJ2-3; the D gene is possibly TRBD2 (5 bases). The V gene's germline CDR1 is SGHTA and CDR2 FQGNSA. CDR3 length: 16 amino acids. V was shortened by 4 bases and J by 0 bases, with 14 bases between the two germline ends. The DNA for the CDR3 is TGTGCCAGCAGCTCAGAGGACCGACTAAGCACAGATACGCAGTATTTT. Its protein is CASSSEDRLSTDTQYF.

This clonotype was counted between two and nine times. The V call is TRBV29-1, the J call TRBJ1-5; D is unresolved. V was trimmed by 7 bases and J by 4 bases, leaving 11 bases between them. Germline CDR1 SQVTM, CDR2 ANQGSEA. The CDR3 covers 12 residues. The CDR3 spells CSAAEGNQPQHF. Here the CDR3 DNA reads TGCAGCGCCGCTGAAGGGAATCAGCCCCAGCATTTT.

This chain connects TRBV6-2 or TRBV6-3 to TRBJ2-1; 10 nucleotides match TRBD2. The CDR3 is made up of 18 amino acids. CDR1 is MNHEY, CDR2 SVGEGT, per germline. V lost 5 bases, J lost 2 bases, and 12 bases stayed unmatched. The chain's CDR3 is CASSTRLAGGWPYNEQFF. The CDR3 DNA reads TGTGCCAGCAGTACCCGGTTAGCGGGAGGTTGGCCCTACAATGAGCAGTTCTTC.

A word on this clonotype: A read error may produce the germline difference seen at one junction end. The CDR3 protein is CASSAAPAGSFNEQFF. In nucleotides, the CDR3 is TGTGCCAGCAGCGCAGCCCCGGCCGGGTCCTTCAATGAGCAGTTCTTC. V gene TRBV9 combines with J gene TRBJ2-1; D uncertain. Germline V lookup: CDR1 SGDLS, CDR2 YYNGEE. The CDR3 is 16 amino acids.

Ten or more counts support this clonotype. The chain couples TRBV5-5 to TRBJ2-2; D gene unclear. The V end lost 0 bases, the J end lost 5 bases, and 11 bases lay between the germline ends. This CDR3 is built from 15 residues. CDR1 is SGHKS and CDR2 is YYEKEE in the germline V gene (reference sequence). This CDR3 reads CASSLEAVKTGELFF. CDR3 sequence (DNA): TGTGCCAGCAGCTTGGAGGCAGTGAAGACCGGGGAGCTGTTTTTT.